This is a list of T cell receptor beta chains from one sample in a study of blood T cell repertoires in COVID-19. Libraries were prepared by immunoSEQ multiplex PCR; TCRdb keeps only in-frame clonotypes and omits some of them. Here the sample spans roughly 170,000 clones, just under 90% being singletons. Sequenced: peripheral blood. The receptors derive from a woman in her seventies with COVID-19, enrolled during active disease. The CDR3 runs from the conserved cysteine through the conserved F or W. The D gene is left open where the match is weak. Only part of the rows carry a size: once, few, many, or a class if the clone is expanded.

TRBJ2-1,-,TRBV10-1,-,CASHEGGNFYNEQFF,TGCGCCAGCCACGAGGGGGGGAACTTCTACAATGAGCAGTTCTTC
TRBJ2-7,TRBD2,TRBV9,-,CASSAGLAGEVYEQYF,TGTGCCAGCAGCGCAGGACTAGCGGGAGAGGTCTACGAGCAGTACTTC
TRBJ2-1,-,TRBV12-1,few,CASSSATSGSSYNEQFF,TGTGCCAGCAGCTCTGCGACTAGCGGGAGCTCCTACAATGAGCAGTTCTTC
TRBJ1-4,TRBD1,TRBV7-9,-,CASSPRDRVGEKLFF,TGTGCCAGCAGCCCTAGGGACAGGGTCGGAGAAAAACTGTTTTTT
TRBJ2-1,TRBD1,TRBV28,-,CASRIRDRPYNEQFF,TGTGCCAGCAGGATCCGGGACAGACCATACAATGAGCAGTTCTTC
TRBJ1-5,-,TRBV5-1,-,CASSLGAGYNQPQHF,TGCGCCAGCAGCTTGGGGGCAGGCTACAATCAGCCCCAGCATTTT
TRBJ1-6,TRBD1,TRBV4-1,-,CASSQDTGQGGSPLHF,TGCGCCAGCAGCCAAGATACGGGCCAGGGGGGATCACCCCTCCACTTT
TRBJ2-3,-,TRBV15,-,CATSRARRTDTQYF,TGTGCCACCAGCAGAGCCAGGAGGACAGATACGCAGTATTTT
TRBJ2-1,TRBD1,TRBV7-2,-,CASSTRQGSYNEQFF,TGTGCCAGCAGCACCCGACAGGGGTCCTACAATGAGCAGTTCTTC
TRBJ1-3,-,TRBV7-3,-,CASSLGPGSGNTIYF,TGTGCCAGCAGCTTAGGTCCCGGGTCTGGAAACACCATATATTTT
TRBJ1-4,TRBD1,TRBV15,-,CATGTGIWEKLFF,TGTGCCACCGGGACAGGGATATGGGAAAAACTGTTTTTT
TRBJ1-5,-,TRBV19,-,CASSITGSVGNQPQHF,TGTGCCAGTAGTATAACGGGTTCGGTGGGCAATCAGCCCCAGCATTTT
TRBJ2-7,TRBD1,TRBV19,-,CASSPRKTGVPYEQYF,TGTGCCAGTAGTCCACGGAAGACAGGGGTCCCCTACGAGCAGTACTTC
TRBJ2-1,-,TRBV5-6,-,CASSFYSRNEQFF,TGTGCCAGCAGCTTCTATAGTCGGAATGAGCAGTTCTTC
TRBJ1-6,-,TRBV5-5,once,CASSRADRDSPLHF,TGTGCCAGCAGCCGAGCCGACAGAGATTCACCCCTCCACTTT
TRBJ1-2,-,TRBV5-1,-,CASSSQVGGYTF,TGCGCCAGCAGCTCACAGGTCGGGGGCTACACCTTC
TRBJ1-6,TRBD1,TRBV5-1,-,CASSLAGTGQRDSPLHF,TGCGCCAGCAGCTTGGCCGGGACGGGACAGAGAGATTCACCCCTCCACTTT
TRBJ2-7,TRBD2,TRBV18,-,CASSPSGAGVPEQYF,TGTGCCAGCTCACCTTCCGGTGCGGGAGTCCCCGAGCAGTACTTC
TRBJ2-1,-,TRBV4-1,-,CASSQDFGTASYNEQFF,TGCGCCAGCAGCCAAGATTTCGGGACTGCTTCCTACAATGAGCAGTTCTTC
TRBJ2-3,TRBD2,TRBV7-2,-,CASRRLAGWTDTQYF,TGTGCCAGCAGACGTCTAGCGGGATGGACAGATACGCAGTATTTT
TRBJ1-6,TRBD1,TRBV30,-,CAWKRRDRDNSPLHF,TGTGCCTGGAAGCGCCGGGACAGGGATAATTCACCCCTCCACTTT
TRBJ2-1,TRBD2,TRBV19,-,CASTSGGYNEQFF,TGTGCCAGTACTAGCGGGGGTTACAATGAGCAGTTCTTC
TRBJ1-2,-,TRBV9,-,CASSVVTDYGYTF,TGTGCCAGCAGCGTAGTAACAGATTATGGCTACACCTTC
TRBJ1-2,TRBD1,TRBV18,-,CASSPSGQGYGYTF,TGTGCCAGCTCACCCTCTGGACAGGGCTATGGCTACACCTTC
TRBJ2-1,-,TRBV19,-,CASKGGESYNEQFF,TGTGCCAGTAAGGGCGGGGAGTCCTACAATGAGCAGTTCTTC
TRBJ1-4,-,TRBV11-3,-,CASSKGATNEKLFF,TGTGCCAGCAGCAAGGGAGCAACTAATGAAAAACTGTTTTTT
TRBJ1-1,-,TRBV5-1,-,CASSLGGASTEAFF,TGCGCCAGCAGCTTAGGAGGGGCTAGCACTGAAGCTTTCTTT
TRBJ2-7,TRBD1,TRBV11-3,-,CASSYLGDRGVYEQYF,TGTGCCAGCAGCTACCTGGGGGACAGGGGCGTCTACGAGCAGTACTTC
TRBJ2-7,TRBD1,TRBV6-6,-,CASRGQGYEQYF,TGTGCCAGCAGAGGACAGGGGTACGAGCAGTACTTC
TRBJ1-6,-,TRBV7-2,-,CASSLAWGVGNSPLHF,TGTGCCAGCAGCTTAGCCTGGGGAGTCGGGAATTCACCCCTCCACTTT
TRBJ1-2,TRBD1,TRBV28,-,CAGSVRQGAYGYTF,TGTGCCGGCAGTGTTCGACAGGGCGCCTATGGCTACACCTTC
TRBJ2-1,TRBD2,TRBV3-1/TRBV3-2,-,CASSQALAAGAFF,TGTGCCAGCAGCCAAGCACTAGCGGCGGGGGCGTTCTTC
TRBJ2-7,TRBD1,TRBV29-1,-,CSVDGDREGEQYF,TGCAGCGTTGATGGGGACAGGGAGGGCGAGCAGTACTTC
TRBJ2-7,-,TRBV12-3/TRBV12-4,once,CASSLNERVSQYF,TGTGCCAGCAGTTTAAATGAGCGGGTATCGCAGTACTTC
TRBJ2-7,TRBD1,TRBV19,once,CASSKNRDRTDGQYF,TGTGCCAGTAGTAAAAACCGGGACAGGACGGACGGGCAGTACTTC
TRBJ1-1,-,TRBV5-6,once,CASSPDVGENTEAFF,TGTGCCAGCAGCCCAGATGTAGGGGAGAACACTGAAGCTTTCTTT
TRBJ1-1,TRBD1,TRBV5-1,-,CASSRDRGNTEAFF,TGCGCCAGCAGCCGGGACAGGGGCAACACTGAAGCTTTCTTT
TRBJ1-5,-,TRBV2,-,CASRSVGNQPQHF,TGTGCCAGCAGAAGTGTAGGCAATCAGCCCCAGCATTTT
TRBJ2-6,TRBD1,TRBV5-1,-,CASSDSPGQVWSGANVLTF,TGCGCCAGCAGCGACTCTCCGGGACAGGTTTGGTCTGGGGCCAACGTCCTGACTTTC
TRBJ2-5,TRBD2,TRBV11-2,-,CASSLYGTIARATQYF,TGTGCCAGCAGCTTATACGGGACTATTGCGCGGGCGACCCAGTACTTC
TRBJ2-1,TRBD2,TRBV5-6,-,CASSFATSGRGYNEQFF,TGTGCCAGCAGCTTCGCGACTAGCGGGAGGGGTTACAATGAGCAGTTCTTC
TRBJ2-7,TRBD2,TRBV19,-,CASSHKLAAYSYEQYF,TGTGCCAGTAGCCATAAACTAGCGGCGTACTCCTACGAGCAGTACTTC
TRBJ2-7,TRBD2,TRBV5-1,-,CASSLGGRAGEQYF,TGCGCCAGCAGCTTAGGCGGGAGGGCCGGCGAGCAGTACTTC
TRBJ2-3,TRBD2,TRBV19,-,CASRTTSGRTDTQYF,TGTGCCAGTAGGACGACTAGCGGGAGGACAGATACGCAGTATTTT
TRBJ1-1,-,TRBV19,-,CASSTPPGLNTEAFF,TGTGCCAGTAGTACCCCCCCGGGGTTGAACACTGAAGCTTTCTTT
TRBJ1-5,-,TRBV12-5,few,CASVSGEASNQPQHF,TGTGCTAGTGTATCGGGTGAGGCTAGCAATCAGCCCCAGCATTTT
TRBJ2-7,TRBD1,TRBV5-1,-,CASNDGDRPYEQYF,TGCGCCAGTAATGACGGGGACAGACCCTACGAGCAGTACTTC
TRBJ2-7,TRBD2,TRBV7-9,-,CASQGLAASYEQYF,TGTGCCAGCCAAGGACTAGCGGCCTCCTACGAGCAGTACTTC
TRBJ2-1,-,TRBV4-3,once,CASSQDLVNEQFF,TGCGCCAGCAGCCAAGATTTAGTCAATGAGCAGTTCTTC
TRBJ1-2,-,TRBV5-1,-,CASSLGAYGYTF,TGCGCCAGCAGCTTGGGAGCATATGGCTACACCTTC
TRBJ2-2,TRBD2,TRBV5-1,-,CASSLTGTSSTGELFF,TGCGCCAGCAGCTTGACCGGGACTAGCAGCACCGGGGAGCTGTTTTTT
TRBJ1-3,-,TRBV6-5,-,CASRVRRTGNTIYF,TGTGCCAGCAGAGTACGGAGGACTGGAAACACCATATATTTT